The 9 T cell receptor beta chains given below trace back to one sample, sequenced in a study of blood T cell repertoires in COVID-19. The method was immunoSEQ multiplex PCR; TCRdb's version includes in-frame clones alone and lacks a portion of them. The repertoire holds more than 300,000 clones, with around 87% as singletons. Sequenced material: peripheral blood. Every receptor here comes from a woman aged 25 to 39 with COVID-19, enrolled during active disease.

J is TRBJ1-2 and V is TRBV7-8, with 8 bases lining up with TRBD1. The CDR3 length is 16 residues. Per germline, CDR1 SGHVS and CDR2 FQNEAQ. The V gene end was trimmed by 5 bases and the J gene end by 4 bases; junction bases not matched to a gene: 12. CDR3: CASSRAPGGSGYGYTF. In nucleotides, the CDR3 is TGTGCCAGCAGCCGAGCCCCAGGGGGCTCGGGCTATGGCTACACCTTC.

The chain couples TRBV19 to TRBJ2-1, with 11 bases that match TRBD2. Germline values: CDR1 LNHDA, CDR2 SQIVND (reference sequence). V shed 7 bases, J shed 6 bases, and the junction held 11 bases outside the gene matches. The CDR3 covers 16 residues. The CDR3 region has the DNA TGTGCCAGTAATACGCCCGGGACTAGCGGACTCAATGAGCAGTTCTTC. It translates to CASNTPGTSGLNEQFF.

The rearrangement joins TRBV15 to TRBJ1-5; TRBD1 is a possible D gene (6 bases). V was clipped by 0 bases and J by 7 bases, with 13 bases between them. This CDR3 contains 15 residues. Germline V gene data show CDR1 as LNHNV and CDR2 as YYDKDF (reference sequence). The CDR3 bases are TGTGCCACCAGCAGAGATTCGGCAGGGGTCCAGCCCCAGCATTTT. The encoded protein is CATSRDSAGVQPQHF.

The chain carries TRBV20-1 and TRBJ1-3; TRBD1 might be the D (6 bases). Germline CDR1 is DFQATT and CDR2 is SNEGSKA (reference sequence). Trimming took 3 bases from V and 4 from J, leaving 13 bases between them. The CDR3 contains 14 residues. CDR3 nucleotide sequence: TGCAGTGCTAGTTTGGGGGGGCCCGGAAACACCATATATTTT. It yields the protein CSASLGGPGNTIYF.

This chain uses TRBV2 with TRBJ2-1, with 8 bases that match TRBD2. The length of the CDR3 is 15 residues. CDR1 and CDR2 (germline): SNHLY, FYNNEI. V lost 4 bases, J lost 0 bases, and 2 bases stayed unmatched. DNA for the CDR3: TGTGCCAGCAGTGGTAGCGGGAACTCCTACAATGAGCAGTTCTTC. This translates into CASSGSGNSYNEQFF.

This chain joins TRBV6-4 and TRBJ2-1, with D maybe TRBD2 (6 bases). The V end was cut by 6 bases, the J end by 5 bases, with 14 bases between. The CDR3 totals 14 residues. Germline loops: CDR1 MRHNA, CDR2 SNTAGT. Here the CDR3 reads CASSDPGLNNEQFF. The CDR3 DNA reads TGTGCCAGCAGCGATCCGGGACTTAACAATGAGCAGTTCTTC.

This sequence joins TRBV24-1 and TRBJ2-3, with D possibly TRBD2 on 5 matching bases. The CDR3 loop spans 13 amino acids. Germline V lookup: CDR1 KGHDR, CDR2 SFDVKD. Trimming removed 10 bases from V and 2 bases from J, with 12 bases in between. The CDR3 DNA is TGTGCCACTAGCGAGGGAACCACAGATACGCAGTATTTT. Protein: CATSEGTTDTQYF.

The chain carries TRBV7-9 and TRBJ1-2; TRBD1 matches at 9 bases. CDR3 length: 14 residues. Germline values: CDR1 SEHNR, CDR2 FQNEAQ (reference sequence). The V segment lost 5 bases and the J segment 8 bases; nucleotides outside the gene matches: 9. The CDR3 coding sequence is TGTGCCAGCAGCGACGACAGGGGGGTTAAAGGCTACACCTTC. Translation gives CASSDDRGVKGYTF.

The rearrangement uses TRBV9 and TRBJ2-1; D might be TRBD2 (6 bases). V lost 4 bases to trimming and J lost 9 bases, with 17 bases between them. The CDR3 contains 14 residues. Germline V gene data show CDR1 as SGDLS and CDR2 as YYNGEE. CDR3 sequence: CASSPWTTHGEQFF. DNA of the CDR3: TGTGCCAGCAGCCCGTGGACTACCCATGGTGAGCAGTTCTTC.